The rows below give T cell receptor beta chains drawn from one sample of a study of OX40 agonist ivuxolimab in advanced cancers. TCRdb keeps only in-frame clones here, not all; method: immunoSEQ multiplex PCR. The table records about 74,000 clones, over 75% of them present only once. This specimen consisted of CD4+ or CD8+ T cells sorted from blood, obtained in a trial of the OX40 agonist ivuxolimab. These TCRs come from an adult with an advanced solid tumor such as melanoma, head and neck, liver or kidney cancer. The CDR3 runs from the conserved cysteine through the conserved F or W. A D gene is named only where the DNA matches it firmly. The size field is filled for only some rows; it gives once, few, many or a size class.

j_gene,v_gene,d_gene,abundance,CDR3nt,CDR3aa
TRBJ2-3,TRBV19,NA,NA,TGTGCCAGTAGTATGAGGTCTGGGGCTGGGGGTGCTAGCACAGATACGCAGTATTTT,CASSMRSGAGGASTDTQYF
TRBJ2-1,TRBV2,NA,NA,TGTGCCAGCAGTGAATTTGAGCGCCATGAGCAGTTCTTC,CASSEFERHEQFF
TRBJ1-3,TRBV6-5,NA,NA,TGTGCCAGCAGTGCCCGGGACTTTGGAAACACCATATATTTT,CASSARDFGNTIYF
TRBJ1-6,TRBV9,TRBD1,NA,TGTGCCAGCAGCACTCAGACAGGGAGCGGTTCACCCCTCCACTTT,CASSTQTGSGSPLHF
TRBJ2-7,TRBV6-6,TRBD1,NA,TGTGCCAGCAGTAGGACAGGCCCCTACGAGCAGTACTTC,CASSRTGPYEQYF
TRBJ2-3,TRBV28,TRBD2,NA,TGTGCCAGCAGTCTGACTAGCGGGAAGAAGGATACGCAGTATTTT,CASSLTSGKKDTQYF
TRBJ2-1,TRBV13,TRBD1,NA,TGTGCCAGCAGCTTCGACAGGGCCTCCTACAATGAGCAGTTCTTC,CASSFDRASYNEQFF
TRBJ2-5,TRBV7-9,NA,NA,TGTGCCAGCAGCTCGTCAGAGACCCAGTACTTC,CASSSSETQYF
TRBJ1-2,TRBV5-4,NA,NA,TGTGCCAGCATTCACTCCGGGGAAGGGGATGGCTACACCTTC,CASIHSGEGDGYTF
TRBJ1-5,TRBV7-2,TRBD1,NA,TGTGCCAGCAGCCTCAGGGGGCGTCAGCCCCAGCATTTT,CASSLRGRQPQHF
TRBJ2-7,TRBV5-1,TRBD2,NA,TGCGCCAGCAGCTCCCTGGCGGGAGGGGCCTACGAGCAGTACTTC,CASSSLAGGAYEQYF
TRBJ2-4,TRBV6-1,NA,NA,TGTGCCAGCAAGGACACCATTGGGAACATTCAGTACTTC,CASKDTIGNIQYF
TRBJ2-3,TRBV2,TRBD1,NA,TGTGCCAGCAGCGGACAGGGAACAGATACGCAGTATTTT,CASSGQGTDTQYF
TRBJ1-5,TRBV15,NA,NA,TGTGCCACCAGCAGAGGGGGTTCTGGACAGCCCCAGCATTTT,CATSRGGSGQPQHF
TRBJ2-5,TRBV27,NA,NA,TGTGCCAGCAGTTTGGCCCAAGAGACCCAGTACTTC,CASSLAQETQYF
TRBJ1-1,TRBV7-2,NA,NA,TGTGCCAGCAGCTTAGGTGGGGTGAACACTGAAGCTTTCTTT,CASSLGGVNTEAFF
TRBJ2-3,TRBV5-4,NA,NA,TGTGCCAGCAGCTTTGGCAGGGGTACAGATACGCAGTATTTT,CASSFGRGTDTQYF
TRBJ2-2,TRBV5-4,TRBD2,NA,TGTGCCAGCAGCTTGGCGCCTAGCGGGAGGATCGGGGAGCTGTTTTTT,CASSLAPSGRIGELFF
TRBJ2-3,TRBV7-6,NA,NA,TGTGCCAGCAGCTTAGTTGGGGGCAAAGATACGCAGTATTTT,CASSLVGGKDTQYF
TRBJ2-7,TRBV27,TRBD2,NA,TGTGCCAGCAGTTTATCGAGCCCAGCGGGAGGGTCCTACGAGCAGTACTTC,CASSLSSPAGGSYEQYF
TRBJ2-3,TRBV4-3,NA,NA,TGCGCCAGCAGCCGTCGAGGCGGGTCTTTAACAGATACGCAGTATTTT,CASSRRGGSLTDTQYF
TRBJ1-2,TRBV6-5,NA,NA,TGTGCCAGCAGCCGAGACACAAACTATGGCTACACCTTC,CASSRDTNYGYTF
TRBJ1-6,TRBV5-1,NA,few,TGCGCCAGCAGCCCCGGCAGGGTCTTCTCACCCCTCCACTTT,CASSPGRVFSPLHF
TRBJ1-5,TRBV28,NA,NA,TGTGCCAGCAGTTCCCGGGACTCTAGCAATCAGCCCCAGCATTTT,CASSSRDSSNQPQHF
TRBJ2-7,TRBV7-9,NA,NA,TGTGCCAGCAGCATTTACAGGGAGCAGTACTTC,CASSIYREQYF
TRBJ2-2,TRBV18,NA,NA,TGTGCCAGCTCACCGTACGTAGGCACCGGGGAGCTGTTTTTT,CASSPYVGTGELFF
TRBJ1-1,TRBV18,NA,NA,TGTGCCAGCTCACCGTCGGCGATGAACACTGAAGCTTTCTTT,CASSPSAMNTEAFF
TRBJ2-7,TRBV5-8,TRBD2,NA,TGTGCCAGCAGCTTGGGGCTAGCGGGGGCCTACGAGCAGTACTTC,CASSLGLAGAYEQYF
TRBJ2-7,TRBV9,NA,NA,TGTGCCAGCAGCGTAGGTATCAATCGATCAGGTTACGAGCAGTACTTC,CASSVGINRSGYEQYF
TRBJ2-7,TRBV7-2,NA,once,TGTGCCAGCAGTCGTGGACCCCCAGGGTACGAGCAGTACTTC,CASSRGPPGYEQYF
TRBJ2-7,TRBV5-1,NA,NA,TGCGCCAGCAGCTTGGGCCCGGAGTACGGCGAGCAGTACTTC,CASSLGPEYGEQYF
TRBJ1-4,TRBV28,NA,NA,TGTGCCAGCAGCCTAGGGTCGGGTTACAATGAAAAACTGTTTTTT,CASSLGSGYNEKLFF
TRBJ2-1,TRBV28,NA,NA,TGTGCCAGCAGCCTTCGAGGTAGGGAGCAGTTCTTC,CASSLRGREQFF
TRBJ2-3,TRBV6-5,TRBD2,NA,TGTGCCAGCAGTCTGACTAGCGGGACAGATACGCAGTATTTT,CASSLTSGTDTQYF
TRBJ2-7,TRBV4-1,NA,few,TGCGCCAGCAGCCACGTTGGGTCCGGGGTGGGCGAGCAGTACTTC,CASSHVGSGVGEQYF
TRBJ2-7,TRBV28,NA,NA,TGTGCCAGCAGCCCTCCGGGCAGGGGGGGAAGCGAGCAGTACTTC,CASSPPGRGGSEQYF
TRBJ2-7,TRBV11-3,NA,NA,TGTGCCAGCAGCCTAGCCTTAGGCTACGAGCAGTACTTC,CASSLALGYEQYF
TRBJ1-5,TRBV27,NA,NA,TGTGCCAGCAGTCAGGACCTAGGGTACGGTCAGCCCCAGCATTTT,CASSQDLGYGQPQHF
TRBJ2-7,TRBV9,NA,once,TGTGCCAGCAGCGTAGCCCCGGCGAGCTCCTACGAGCAGTACTTC,CASSVAPASSYEQYF
TRBJ2-1,TRBV30,NA,NA,TGTGCCTGGAGTGGGGGGCATAGGCAGTTCTTC,CAWSGGHRQFF
TRBJ2-7,TRBV28,TRBD1,NA,TGTGCCAGCCTACGGACAGGGCCTCCCTACGAGCAGTACTTC,CASLRTGPPYEQYF
TRBJ1-2,TRBV9,NA,NA,TGTGCCAGCAGCGTAGGGGGGTTGAACTATGGCTACACCTTC,CASSVGGLNYGYTF
TRBJ2-7,TRBV28,NA,NA,TGTGCCAGCAGTTTAGGGTACGAGCAGTACTTC,CASSLGYEQYF
TRBJ2-2,TRBV7-9,NA,NA,TGTGCCAGCAGCTTAATCTTAACCGGGGAGCTGTTTTTT,CASSLILTGELFF
TRBJ2-5,TRBV7-3,TRBD1,NA,TGTGCCAGCAGCTCTCCCGGACAGGGAGGTTACCAGTACTTC,CASSSPGQGGYQYF
TRBJ2-7,TRBV7-2,TRBD1,NA,TGTGCCAGCAGCTTAAGGCGGACAGGGAATGGCGAGCAGTACTTC,CASSLRRTGNGEQYF
TRBJ2-7,TRBV6-6,TRBD2,NA,TGTGCCAGCAGTTTCGGGACTAGCGGTAACTACGAGCAGTACTTC,CASSFGTSGNYEQYF
TRBJ2-3,TRBV19,TRBD2,NA,TGTGCCAGTAGAAATAGCGGGAGCGGGGATACGCAGTATTTT,CASRNSGSGDTQYF
TRBJ2-1,TRBV6-6,TRBD2,NA,TGTGCCAGCACCCACGGCGGGGGGAATGAGCAGTTCTTC,CASTHGGGNEQFF
TRBJ2-2,TRBV30,NA,NA,TGTGCCCGGAGGCTGGGGCAAACCACCGGGGAGCTGTTTTTT,CARRLGQTTGELFF
TRBJ1-1,TRBV11-1,TRBD1,NA,TGTGCCAGCAGCCGTGACGACAGGGAGAACACTGAAGCTTTCTTT,CASSRDDRENTEAFF
TRBJ2-7,TRBV19,NA,NA,TGTGCCAGTAGTCCTTCAGGGTTTTACGAGCAGTACTTC,CASSPSGFYEQYF
TRBJ2-6,TRBV5-1,NA,NA,TGCGCCAGCAGCCCCGTTAACAGAAACTCTGGGGCCAACGTCCTGACTTTC,CASSPVNRNSGANVLTF
TRBJ2-5,TRBV7-8,NA,NA,TGTGCCAGCGGCCCCCCGTTGGTGGAGACCCAGTACTTC,CASGPPLVETQYF
TRBJ2-1,TRBV7-3,TRBD2,once,TGTGCCAGCAGCTTAAGGGTAGCGGGAGGGAGAAATGAGCAGTTCTTC,CASSLRVAGGRNEQFF
TRBJ1-5,TRBV28,NA,NA,TGTGCCAGCAGTACCCGGTGGGGGCGAGGGAATCAGCCCCAGCATTTT,CASSTRWGRGNQPQHF
TRBJ2-5,TRBV2,TRBD1,once,TGTGCCAGCAGCAAGACAGGGGGCAGCGAGACCCAGTACTTC,CASSKTGGSETQYF